The 17 T cell receptor beta chains listed next were all sequenced from one sample in a study of radiation and T cells in renal cell carcinoma. This sample's time point: blood 2 weeks post-SBRT. The treatment here: 15 Gy SBRT to primary tumor, nephrectomy 4 weeks later. Profiled with immunoSEQ multiplex PCR; TCRdb holds only in-frame clones, not every one. The table includes about 130,000 clones, 80% to 90% detected once. Material: blood, obtained from a patient whose treatment included radiotherapy and nephrectomy. These receptor sequences come from a woman aged 60-75 years with renal cell carcinoma.

This clone was recorded a few times. The chain employs TRBV7-9 and TRBJ2-3, with D maybe TRBD1 (5 bases). Trimming removed 5 bases at V and 4 bases at J, with 16 bases between. Germline CDR1 SEHNR, CDR2 FQNEAQ (reference sequence). The CDR3 runs to 15 residues. CDR3 sequence reads: CASSPSGASADTQYF. CDR3 nucleotide sequence: TGTGCCAGCAGCCCTAGTGGGGCTTCCGCAGATACGCAGTATTTT.

V usage is TRBV9 and J usage is TRBJ2-7; D may be TRBD1 (6 bases). V was trimmed by 3 bases and J by 2 bases, leaving 12 bases between them. CDR1 and CDR2 from the germline V gene are SGDLS and YYNGEE. CDR3 length: 14 residues. The CDR3 sequence: CASSATGATYEQYF. In DNA, the CDR3 is TGTGCCAGCAGCGCGACAGGTGCTACCTACGAGCAGTACTTC.

This rearrangement joins TRBV6-6 to TRBJ2-7; TRBD1 might be the D (5 bases). Germline assignment: CDR1 MNHNY and CDR2 SVGAGI (reference sequence). This CDR3 comprises 15 residues. V gave up 3 bases and J gave up 4 bases, with 16 bases separating them. DNA of the CDR3: TGTGCCAGCAGTTATCGTGACAGAAACCTATACGAGCAGTACTTC. Its translation is CASSYRDRNLYEQYF.

This clone appeared a few times. The rearrangement uses TRBV19 and TRBJ2-3; TRBD2 aligns across 13 bases. Germline CDR1 is LNHDA and CDR2 is SQIVND (reference sequence). The CDR3 is 18 residues long. V lost 5 bases to trimming and J lost 0 bases; unmatched junction nucleotides: 8. CDR3 sequence: CASSGGLAGHPSTDTQYF. The CDR3 bases are TGTGCCAGTAGTGGGGGACTAGCGGGGCACCCTAGCACAGATACGCAGTATTTT.

The CDR3 nucleotides are TGTGCCAGCAGTCTGCACACCACTGAAGCTTTCTTT. The encoded protein is CASSLHTTEAFF. The chain is built from TRBV2 and TRBJ1-1; D call uncertain. CDR3 length: 12 amino acids. Germline values: CDR1 SNHLY, CDR2 FYNNEI. V dropped 5 bases and J dropped 4 bases, with 8 bases sitting between them.

The J gene is TRBJ1-2, the V gene TRBV28; a possible D gene is TRBD1 (5 bases). Trimming took off 8 bases at V and 3 bases at J, with 16 bases between the two ends. Germline CDR1 reads MDHEN; CDR2 reads SYDVKM. The CDR3 runs to 14 residues. The CDR3 sequence: CASRGGETDYGYTF. DNA for the CDR3: TGTGCCAGCCGAGGCGGAGAGACAGACTATGGCTACACCTTC.

The genes are TRBV27 and TRBJ2-3; D call uncertain. The CDR3 length is 15 residues. Germline V lookup: CDR1 MNHEY, CDR2 SMNVEV (reference sequence). V was pared by 6 bases and J by 1 base, with 14 bases between. The CDR3 loop is CASSLSYARTDTQYF. CDR3 in DNA: TGTGCCAGCAGCCTCAGTTACGCTCGCACAGATACGCAGTATTTT.

This rearrangement joins TRBV5-1 to TRBJ2-5; 12 nucleotides agree with TRBD1. V shed 5 bases, J shed 1 base, and the junction held 6 bases outside the gene matches. Germline CDR1 SGHRS, CDR2 YFSETQ. This CDR3 is 16 amino acids long. Here the CDR3 reads CASSSGTGGFQETQYF. CDR3 in DNA: TGCGCCAGCAGTTCGGGGACAGGGGGCTTCCAAGAGACCCAGTACTTC.

The chain combines TRBV27 with TRBJ2-1; 8 bases line up with TRBD1. The CDR3 spans 16 residues. Germline V gene lookup returns CDR1 MNHEY and CDR2 SMNVEV (reference sequence). Trimming cost V 1 base and J 5 bases; bases outside gene matches: 7. The CDR3 region is CASSLYPGQVDNEQFF. CDR3 nucleotides: TGTGCCAGCAGTTTATATCCGGGACAGGTCGACAATGAGCAGTTCTTC.

The rearrangement links TRBV4-3 to TRBJ2-7; 12 bases line up with TRBD2. The CDR3 is 15 residues long. Germline values: CDR1 LGHNA, CDR2 YSLEER. The V gene end was trimmed by 3 bases and the J gene end by 6 bases; junction bases not matched to a gene: 6. CDR3 sequence (DNA): TGCGCCAGCAGCCAGGCTAGCGGGAGGGCTTCCGAGCAGTACTTC. Translating gives CASSQASGRASEQYF.

The chain joins TRBV6-6 to TRBJ1-1, with D possibly TRBD1 on 6 matching bases. Looked up from germline, CDR1 is MNHNY and CDR2 is SVGAGI (reference sequence). The CDR3 is made up of 13 amino acids. V lost 6 bases and J 3 bases, leaving 11 bases between the germline ends. CDR3 in DNA: TGTGCCAGCAGCGGGACAAGTTACACTGAAGCTTTCTTT. Its protein product is CASSGTSYTEAFF.

This sequence joins TRBV9 and TRBJ2-1; D may correspond to TRBD1 or TRBD2 (6 bases each). CDR1 is SGDLS, CDR2 YYNGEE, per germline. The CDR3 is made up of 15 amino acids. The V and J ends lost 6 bases and 4 bases respectively, with 17 bases between them. Here the CDR3 DNA reads TGTGCCAGCAATAGCGGAGGAGGGGGGTACAATGAGCAGTTCTTC. Protein sequence: CASNSGGGGYNEQFF.

The chain employs TRBV5-1 and TRBJ1-1, with D possibly TRBD1 on 5 matching bases. Deletions cut 3 bases from V and 1 base from J, with 10 bases between. This CDR3 is 14 amino acids long. Germline CDR1 reads SGHRS; CDR2 reads YFSETQ. CDR3: CASSSGGGNTEAFF. The CDR3 DNA sequence: TGCGCCAGCAGCTCAGGCGGGGGGAACACTGAAGCTTTCTTT.

The genes are TRBV19 and TRBJ1-4, with D tentatively TRBD1 (5 bases). Trimming took 8 bases from V and 7 from J, leaving 14 bases between them. CDR3 length: 13 amino acids. Looked up from germline, CDR1 is LNHDA and CDR2 is SQIVND (reference sequence). CDR3 sequence (DNA): TGTGCCAGTGGTGGCAGGGAGGGTGAAAAACTGTTTTTT. It is translated as CASGGREGEKLFF.

This clone appeared a single time. The chain employs TRBV28 and TRBJ2-4, with D unclear. V lost 1 base to trimming and J lost 0 bases, with 13 bases between them. Germline CDR1 and CDR2: MDHEN and SYDVKM. This CDR3 has 17 residues. This chain's CDR3 is CASSLSRLKLAKNIQYF. The CDR3 bases are TGTGCCAGCAGTTTATCCAGGTTAAAACTAGCCAAAAACATTCAGTACTTC.

V usage is TRBV19 and J usage is TRBJ2-2; D remains ambiguous. CDR3 length equals 13 residues. V was pared by 6 bases and J by 1 base, with 6 bases between. Germline V gene sequence: CDR1 LNHDA, CDR2 SQIVND (reference sequence). The CDR3 loop reads CASRSQNTGELFF. CDR3 coding DNA: TGTGCCAGTAGGTCACAGAACACCGGGGAGCTGTTTTTT.

This chain joins TRBV6-6 and TRBJ2-7; D perhaps matches TRBD1 (6 bases). Germline-derived CDR1 and CDR2 are MNHNY and SVGAGI (reference sequence). The CDR3 runs to 15 residues. V was pared by 4 bases and J by 4 bases, with 17 bases between. CDR3 DNA: TGTGCCAGCAGTTTCCCAAGGACAGTGACTTACGAGCAGTACTTC. Translated: CASSFPRTVTYEQYF.